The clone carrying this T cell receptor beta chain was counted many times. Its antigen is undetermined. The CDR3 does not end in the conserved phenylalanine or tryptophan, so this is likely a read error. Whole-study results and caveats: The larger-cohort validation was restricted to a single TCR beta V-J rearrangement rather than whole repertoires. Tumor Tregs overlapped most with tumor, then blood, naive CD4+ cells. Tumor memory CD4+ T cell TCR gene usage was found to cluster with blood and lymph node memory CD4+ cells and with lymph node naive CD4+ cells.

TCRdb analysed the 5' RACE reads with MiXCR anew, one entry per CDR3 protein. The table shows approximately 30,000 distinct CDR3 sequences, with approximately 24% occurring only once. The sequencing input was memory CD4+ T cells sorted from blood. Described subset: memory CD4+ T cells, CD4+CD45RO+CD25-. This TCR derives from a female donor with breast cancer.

CDR3 DNA sequence: TGCTGCAAGGAGTACCAAGAGACCCAGTACGTC. This translates into CCKEYQETQYV. The chain links TRBV20-1 to TRBJ2-5, with D unclear. Looked up from germline, CDR1 is DFQATT and CDR2 is SNEGSKA (reference sequence). There are 11 residues in the CDR3.